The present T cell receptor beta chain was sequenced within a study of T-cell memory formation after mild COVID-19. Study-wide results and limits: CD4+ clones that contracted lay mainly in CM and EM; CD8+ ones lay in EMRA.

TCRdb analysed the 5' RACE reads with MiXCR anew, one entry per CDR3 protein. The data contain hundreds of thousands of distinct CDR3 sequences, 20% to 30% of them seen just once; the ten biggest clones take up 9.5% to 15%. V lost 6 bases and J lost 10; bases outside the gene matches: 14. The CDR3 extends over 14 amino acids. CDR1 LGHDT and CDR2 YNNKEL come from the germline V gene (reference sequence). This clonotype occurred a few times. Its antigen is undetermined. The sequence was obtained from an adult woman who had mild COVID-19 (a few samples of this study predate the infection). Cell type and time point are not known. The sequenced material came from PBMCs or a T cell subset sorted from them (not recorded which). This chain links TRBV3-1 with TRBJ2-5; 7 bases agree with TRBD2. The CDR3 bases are TGTGCCAGCAGTTCACTACCCGGGGGGAGCGGCCAGTACTTC. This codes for CASSSLPGGSGQYF.